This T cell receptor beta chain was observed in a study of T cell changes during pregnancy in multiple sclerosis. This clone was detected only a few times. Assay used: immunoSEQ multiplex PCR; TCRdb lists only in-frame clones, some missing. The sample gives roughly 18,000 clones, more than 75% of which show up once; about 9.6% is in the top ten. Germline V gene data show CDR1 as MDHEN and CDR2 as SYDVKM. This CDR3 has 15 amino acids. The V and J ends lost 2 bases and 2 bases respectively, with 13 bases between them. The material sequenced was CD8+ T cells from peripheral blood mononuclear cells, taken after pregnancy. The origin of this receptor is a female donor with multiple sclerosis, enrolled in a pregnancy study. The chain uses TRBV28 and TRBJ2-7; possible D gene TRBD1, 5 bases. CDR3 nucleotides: TGTGCCAGCAGTTTACGTGACAGTCCGACCTACGAGCAGTACTTC. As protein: CASSLRDSPTYEQYF.